This record concerns one T cell receptor beta chain sequence. The data originate from a study of blood T cell repertoires in COVID-19. At the level of the study: The United States, Italy and Spain provided the acute and convalescent COVID-19 samples. Sample material is recorded as cDNA or gDNA derived from T cells, B-cell-depleted T cells, or PBMCs.

As originally analysed: Reference gene primers were amplified, and this amplification served to estimate nucleated cell counts. Clones were sequenced by immunoSEQ multiplex PCR, and TCRdb holds only the in-frame ones, with some missing. The V and J calls and clone size come from that table; D and trimming were worked out from the DNA. The data contain some 200,000 clones, under 90% of them singletons. CDR3 length: 16 residues. Germline V gives CDR1 GTSNPN, CDR2 SVGIG (reference sequence). After removal of 4 bases from V and 4 bases from J, the junction contained 10 bases not matched to a gene. This receptor was obtained from a woman aged 70-85 years with COVID-19, enrolled during active disease. The gene calls are TRBV30 and TRBJ2-1; 10 bases align to TRBD1. Sequenced material: peripheral blood. The CDR3 nucleotides read TGTGCCTGGAACCCGGACAGGGGGGGTCCTTACAATGAGCAGTTCTTC. Its translation: CAWNPDRGGPYNEQFF.